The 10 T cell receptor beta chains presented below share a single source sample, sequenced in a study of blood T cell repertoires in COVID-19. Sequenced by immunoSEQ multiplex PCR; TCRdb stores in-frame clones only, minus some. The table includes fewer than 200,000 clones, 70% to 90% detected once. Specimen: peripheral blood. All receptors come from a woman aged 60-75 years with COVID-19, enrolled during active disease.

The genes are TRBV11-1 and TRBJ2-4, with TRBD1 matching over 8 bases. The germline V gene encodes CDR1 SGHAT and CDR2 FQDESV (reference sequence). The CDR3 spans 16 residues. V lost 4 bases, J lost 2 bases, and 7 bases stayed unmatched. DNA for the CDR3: TGTGCCAGCAGCTCCTGGACAGGGAAAACCAAAAACATTCAGTACTTC. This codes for CASSSWTGKTKNIQYF.

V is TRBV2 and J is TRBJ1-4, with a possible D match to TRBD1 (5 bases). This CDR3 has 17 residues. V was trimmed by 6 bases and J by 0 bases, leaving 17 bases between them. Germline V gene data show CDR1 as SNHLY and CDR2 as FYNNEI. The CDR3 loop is CASSIIGGFATNEKLFF. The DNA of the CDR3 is TGTGCCAGCAGCATAATCGGGGGATTTGCAACTAATGAAAAACTGTTTTTT.

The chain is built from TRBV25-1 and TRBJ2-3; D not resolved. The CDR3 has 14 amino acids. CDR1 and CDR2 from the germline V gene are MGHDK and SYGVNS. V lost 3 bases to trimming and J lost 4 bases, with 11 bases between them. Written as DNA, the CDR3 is TGTGCCAGCAGTGACCCCAACTCCGCAGATACGCAGTATTTT. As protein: CASSDPNSADTQYF.

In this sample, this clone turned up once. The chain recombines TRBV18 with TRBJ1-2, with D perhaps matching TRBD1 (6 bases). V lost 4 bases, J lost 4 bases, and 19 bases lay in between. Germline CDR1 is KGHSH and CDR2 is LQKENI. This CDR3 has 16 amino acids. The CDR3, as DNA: TGTGCCAGCTCACTCACCTCAGGGGAGAGTAGCTATGGCTACACCTTC. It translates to CASSLTSGESSYGYTF.

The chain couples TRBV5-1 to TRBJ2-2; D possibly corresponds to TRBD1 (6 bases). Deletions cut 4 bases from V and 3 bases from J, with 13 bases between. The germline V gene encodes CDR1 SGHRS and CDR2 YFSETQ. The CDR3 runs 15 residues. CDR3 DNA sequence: TGCGCCAGCAGCCCAACACAGGGTTACACCGGGGAGCTGTTTTTT. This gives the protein CASSPTQGYTGELFF.

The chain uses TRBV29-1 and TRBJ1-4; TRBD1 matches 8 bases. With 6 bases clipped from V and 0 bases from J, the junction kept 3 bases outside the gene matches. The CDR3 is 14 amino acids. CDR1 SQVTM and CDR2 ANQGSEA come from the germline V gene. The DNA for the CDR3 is TGCAGCGTCGGACAGGGAGCAACTAATGAAAAACTGTTTTTT. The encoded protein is CSVGQGATNEKLFF. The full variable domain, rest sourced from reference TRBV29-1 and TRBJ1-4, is SAVISQKPSRDICQRGTSLTIQCQVDSQVTMMFWYRQQPGQSLTLIATANQGSEATYESGFVIDKFPISRPNLTFSTLTVSNMSPEDSSIYLCSVGQGATNEKLFFGSGTQLSVL.

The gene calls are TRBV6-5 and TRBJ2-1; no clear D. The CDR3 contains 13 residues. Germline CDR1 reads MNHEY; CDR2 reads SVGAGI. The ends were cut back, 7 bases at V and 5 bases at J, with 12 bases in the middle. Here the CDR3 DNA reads TGTGCCAGCACCTCACTTCGAGACAATGAGCAGTTCTTC. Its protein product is CASTSLRDNEQFF.

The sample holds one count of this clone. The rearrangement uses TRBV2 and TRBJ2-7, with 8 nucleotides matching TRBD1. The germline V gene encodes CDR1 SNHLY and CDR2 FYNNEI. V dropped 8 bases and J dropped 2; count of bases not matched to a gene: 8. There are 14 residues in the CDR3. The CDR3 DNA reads TGTGCCAGCCGGGCAGGGGGCACAACCTACGAGCAGTACTTC. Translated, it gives CASRAGGTTYEQYF.

In nucleotides, the CDR3 is TGTGCCCTCACCGGGACAATTAGCACAGATACGCAGTATTTT. This translates into CALTGTISTDTQYF. The V gene is TRBV6-5, the J gene TRBJ2-3; D might be TRBD1 (6 bases). CDR1 MNHEY and CDR2 SVGAGI come from the germline V gene. V lost 11 bases and J lost 0, with 15 bases in between. The CDR3 sequence is 14 residues long.

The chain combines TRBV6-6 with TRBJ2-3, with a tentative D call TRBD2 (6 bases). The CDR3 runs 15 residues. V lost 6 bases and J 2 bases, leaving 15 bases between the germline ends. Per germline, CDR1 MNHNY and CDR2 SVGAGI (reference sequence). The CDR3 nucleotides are TGTGCCAGCAGCATCTACGGGGGATCCACAGATACGCAGTATTTT. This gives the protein CASSIYGGSTDTQYF.